The T cell receptor (beta chain) described here comes from a study of blood T cell repertoires in COVID-19. Clones were sequenced by immunoSEQ multiplex PCR, and TCRdb holds only the in-frame ones, with some missing. The profile shows approximately 220,000 clones, just under 85% of them singletons. The material sequenced was PBMCs or T cells enriched from blood (not recorded which). This clonotype was obtained from a woman aged 40 to 49 with acute COVID-19.

The CDR3 here is CASIGNTEAFF. CDR3 coding DNA: TGCGCCAGCATCGGGAACACTGAAGCTTTCTTT. The rearrangement links TRBV10-2 to TRBJ1-1; D call uncertain. Germline CDR1 WSHSY, CDR2 SAAADI. The CDR3 loop spans 11 amino acids. V was clipped by 7 bases and J by 1 base, with 4 bases between them.